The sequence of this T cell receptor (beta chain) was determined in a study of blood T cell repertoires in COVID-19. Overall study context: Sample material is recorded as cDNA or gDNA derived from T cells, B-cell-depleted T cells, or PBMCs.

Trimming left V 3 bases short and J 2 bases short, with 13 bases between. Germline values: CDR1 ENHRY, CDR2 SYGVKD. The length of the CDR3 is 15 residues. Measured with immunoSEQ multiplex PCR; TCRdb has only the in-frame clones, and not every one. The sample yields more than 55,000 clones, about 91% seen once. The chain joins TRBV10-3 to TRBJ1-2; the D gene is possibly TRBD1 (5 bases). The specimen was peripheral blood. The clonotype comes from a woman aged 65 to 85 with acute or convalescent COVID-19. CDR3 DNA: TGTGCCATCAGTGAAGTACAGGATGACAACTATGGCTACACCTTC. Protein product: CAISEVQDDNYGYTF.